Sequencing of this T cell receptor (beta chain) was carried out in a study of shared clonotypes between healthy human individuals (dated by TCRdb to 2019 to 2021). About the investigation overall: A couple of women and three men aged 18 to 49 years were included in the cohort. Per donor, three plates each were used for CD4 naive and CD4 memory, two for CD8 naive, and one for CD8 memory. Blood TCR repertoires of a handful of healthy adults were deeply sequenced to estimate repertoire size and the extent of clonotype sharing between individuals. To increase sequencing depth and limit assay-specific biases, different laboratories used diverse techniques to prepare libraries and sequence TCR repertoires. Between about 0.8 and 9.5 billion PBMCs per donor were obtained by leukapheresis.

Broad study findings and their caveats: Pairwise subsampling indicated that sequencing depth was expected to affect the degree of clonotype sharing among donors. The genetic and exposure-history diversity represented was limited by the small number of donors. Incomplete sequencing was indicated by rarefaction of sorted-subset datasets, despite the large sequencing depth. Larger estimated clonotype richness was generally found for naive subsets than for memory subsets. Clonotypes shared by all four sorted-subset donors showed higher generation probabilities than non-shared clonotypes. Sampling was limited to blood, and TCR repertoires in tissue likely differ from TCR repertoires in blood. About 5% of naive CD4, 3.5% of naive CD8, roughly 2.5% of memory CD4, and more than 0.35% of memory CD8 clonotypes were shared across a few donors.

Healthy HIV-negative adults with no recently reported acute infections or vaccinations were included as donors. All donors were Caucasian adults living in Nashville, Tennessee, USA. CD4+ T cells were enriched by magnetic negative selection, after which naive cells were positively selected on CD45RA and the negative fraction was taken as the memory subset. Blood was collected by leukapheresis, and PBMCs were isolated by Ficoll-Histopaque density gradient centrifugation and then cryopreserved in liquid nitrogen vapor phase. Purity and quantity of every magnetically sorted T cell population were checked by analytical flow cytometry. From each sorted fraction, genomic DNA was isolated and quantified by UV absorbance on a Nanodrop 2000c. CDR1 SGDLS and CDR2 YYNGEE were looked up in the germline V gene. Trimming takes 3 bases from V and 0 bases from J, and the germline ends sit 7 bases apart. From the cysteine through the phenylalanine, the CDR3 covers 14 amino acids. Just CDR3 DNA is preserved here, 42 bases in frame from base 1.

Using the deep immunoSEQ assay, multiplex PCR amplified TCR CDR3 regions from genomic DNA. For each cell subset, the extracted genomic DNA was distributed evenly across all wells of several immunoSEQ 96-well plates, and each plate served as one replicate. For sorted subsets, each replicate PCR was loaded with 200 ng genomic DNA, equivalent to 30,000 or so T cell genomes. The purified libraries were quantified using a Qubit 3.0 fluorometer, sized with a Bioanalyzer 2100, and then quantified again using the KAPA Library Quantification kit. Each immunoSEQ 96-well plate was sequenced on its own single-read 150-cycle Illumina NextSeq 550 flow cell. In the paper's pipeline: The immunoSEQ output contained only junctional sequences without quality scores, so filtering could not match that applied to full-length reads. To assign V/J genes and CDR3, sequences were annotated against IMGT germline references using PyIR, a Python wrapper for IgBLAST v1.9. Reads were removed for weak V/J assignments (E-value above 1e-6), missing CDR3, stop codons, out-of-frame junctions, or ambiguous translated residues. A V3J clonotype was defined by an identical inferred V gene, J gene, and CDR3 amino acid sequence. Percentage overlap between repertoires was calculated by dividing the number of shared unique clonotypes by the size of the smaller repertoire. Three approaches were used to assess repertoire richness: RTK rarefaction, the Chao1 estimator, and Recon v2.1 estimates of unobserved clonotypes. Generation probabilities for all TCRbeta clonotypes obtained by the gDNA method from a handful of donors were computed using OLGA. In its TCRdb copy, this immuneACCESS table keeps in-frame sequences only and misses some clones. Where compared with another copy, unresolved V genes explain less than half of these, and the others have no known cause. That table gives V, J and clone size, and the DNA gave D and trimming. For this sample the table gives roughly 1,600,000 clones, of which about 98.5% were detected only once. Approximately 0.4% of the sample lies in the top ten.

Note on this clone: Its target antigen remains unknown. No base quality information exists; no much larger clone differs at one position. Other DNA sequences in this specimen translate into the identical CDR3.

This TCR came from a young man in good health. Sequencing was carried out using naive CD4+ T cells sorted from blood. Interpreted using the paper, the cell subset or site label stands for: CD45RA+ positively selected. Rearrangement joined TRBV9 to TRBJ2-1; the D gene lacks a confident call. The CDR3 protein is CASSGSSSYNEQFF. The DNA sequence is given as TGTGCCAGCAGCGGCAGCAGCTCCTACAATGAGCAGTTCTTC.